This T cell receptor beta chain was sequenced in a study of T cells in Graves' hyperthyroidism and ophthalmopathy. RNA transcripts provided the source from which TCR beta CDR3 regions were amplified. Carried out on the TCR CDR3, a first-round RT-PCR used the HTBI primer set. TCRdb ran MiXCR on the multiplex PCR reads and lists one entry per CDR3 protein. The sample includes 550,000 to 600,000 distinct CDR3 sequences, 35% to 55% of them seen just once. Findings and caveats of the study: Most thyroid clonotypes that were expanded above 0.001 also turned up in blood.

This clonotype was seen many times. Its antigen is undetermined. Patients were excluded for uncontrolled infection, other autoimmune disease, pregnancy or lactation. Every diagnosis used clinical symptoms, serum thyroxine and TRAb, thyroid ultrasound and orbital computed tomography. Sequenced material: peripheral blood or thyroid tissue (not recorded which). This receptor was taken from an adult woman with Graves' disease, either hyperthyroidism or ophthalmopathy (not recorded which).

CDR3 loop: CASSYWGGAKEGYTF. The CDR3 coding sequence is TGTGCCAGCAGTTACTGGGGGGGGGCGAAAGAAGGCTACACCTTC. The rearrangement joins TRBV6-6 to TRBJ1-2; D is perhaps TRBD1 (6 bases). Trimming pared 1 base from V and 8 bases from J, leaving 17 bases between. The germline CDR1 and CDR2 sequences are MNHNY and SVGAGI (reference sequence). The CDR3 sequence is 15 residues long.